These 3 T cell receptor beta chains were all obtained from the same sample, sequenced in a study of CD8+CD57+ T cells in acquired aplastic anemia. The template used for profiling TCR beta VDJ and CDR3 was genomic DNA. TCRdb called the reads again in MiXCR, with one record for every CDR3 protein. The data show about 190,000 distinct CDR3 sequences, around 65% seen once. The sequencing input was sorted CD4+, CD8+, or CD8+CD57+ T cells (not recorded which) from PBMCs. These receptors were collected from a human donor with severe aplastic anemia or a healthy control (not recorded which).

The chain is built from TRBV20-1 and TRBJ2-5; no definite D call. The CDR3 loop spans 11 amino acids. The V end lost 5 bases, the J end lost 3 bases, and 7 bases lay between the germline ends. Per the germline V gene, CDR1 is DFQATT and CDR2 is SNEGSKA (reference sequence). The CDR3 DNA reads TGCAGTGCTCTACCTAAAGAGACCCAGTACTTC. The encoded protein is CSALPKETQYF.

This clonotype was observed once. The chain has TRBV7-9 and TRBJ2-1, with D possibly matching TRBD2 (6 bases). CDR1 and CDR2 from the germline V gene are SEHNR and FQNEAQ (reference sequence). V was clipped by 3 bases and J by 4 bases, with 13 bases between them. This CDR3 contains 15 residues. The CDR3 DNA sequence: TGTGCCAGCAGCTTCCCGTCGACTAGTTACAATGAGCAGTTCTTC. Translating gives CASSFPSTSYNEQFF.

This clonotype came up a few times. V usage is TRBV20-1 and J usage is TRBJ2-1, with TRBD2 matching over 8 bases. CDR1 is DFQATT and CDR2 is SNEGSKA in the germline V gene (reference sequence). The CDR3 sequence is 16 residues long. J gave up 10 bases and V 0 bases, and 14 bases lay outside the gene matches. CDR3 sequence reads: CSARDGRGVPPGEQFF. DNA of the CDR3: TGCAGTGCTAGAGATGGGCGGGGGGTCCCTCCGGGCGAGCAGTTCTTC.